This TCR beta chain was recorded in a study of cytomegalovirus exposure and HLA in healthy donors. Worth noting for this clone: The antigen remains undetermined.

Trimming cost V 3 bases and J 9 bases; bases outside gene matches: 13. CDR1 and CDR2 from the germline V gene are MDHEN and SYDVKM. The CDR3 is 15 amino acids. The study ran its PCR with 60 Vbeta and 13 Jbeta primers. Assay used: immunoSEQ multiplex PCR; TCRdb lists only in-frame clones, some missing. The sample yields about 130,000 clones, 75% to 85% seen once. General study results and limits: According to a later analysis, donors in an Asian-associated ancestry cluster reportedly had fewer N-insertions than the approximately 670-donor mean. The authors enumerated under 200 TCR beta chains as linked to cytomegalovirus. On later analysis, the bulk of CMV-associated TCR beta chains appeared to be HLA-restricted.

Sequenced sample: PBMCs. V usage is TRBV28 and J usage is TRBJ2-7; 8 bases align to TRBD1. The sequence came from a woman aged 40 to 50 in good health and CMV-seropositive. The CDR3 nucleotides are TGTGCCAGCAGTTTCCGGGGACAGGTTCCAACGGGGCAGTACTTC. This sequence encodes CASSFRGQVPTGQYF.